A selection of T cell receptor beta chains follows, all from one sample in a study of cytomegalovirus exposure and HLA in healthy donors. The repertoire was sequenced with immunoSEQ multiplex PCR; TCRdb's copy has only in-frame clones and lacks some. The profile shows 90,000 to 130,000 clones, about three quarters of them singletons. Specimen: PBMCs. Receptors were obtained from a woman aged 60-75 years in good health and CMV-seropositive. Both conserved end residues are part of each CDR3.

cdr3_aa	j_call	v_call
CASSLTPAIAYNEQFF	TRBJ2-1	TRBV7-2
CASSVSAGASQYF	TRBJ2-3	TRBV9
CASSTGTGGTDTQYF	TRBJ2-3	TRBV6-1
CAAGGTNTEAFF	TRBJ1-1	TRBV25-1
CASSPVIAGAGELFF	TRBJ2-2	TRBV6-5
CASSLRVEEQYF	TRBJ2-5	TRBV7-9
CASSPSGSLNYEQYF	TRBJ2-7	TRBV5-1
CASNGQGHQPQHF	TRBJ1-5	TRBV6-1
CASSLISGSGIINEQFF	TRBJ2-1	TRBV18
CSALPGSHGYTF	TRBJ1-2	TRBV29-1
CASSLGTGQSGDTQYF	TRBJ2-3	TRBV5-1
CASSSRGNGYTF	TRBJ1-2	TRBV13
CASSLVAGTYEQFF	TRBJ2-1	TRBV5-1
CSVVNLGRQAYGYTF	TRBJ1-2	TRBV29-1
CASSLDLGTANQQFF	TRBJ2-1	TRBV11-3
CSARQGVEQYF	TRBJ2-7	TRBV20-1
CASSPKASQYEQYF	TRBJ2-7	TRBV6-5
CASSSPRQATTDTQYF	TRBJ2-3	TRBV6-5
CASSWRTGLAEQQFF	TRBJ2-1	TRBV7-9
CASSESRSEKLFF	TRBJ1-4	TRBV2
CASSLAYTGELFF	TRBJ2-2	TRBV5-1
CASSIRTVSYNEQFF	TRBJ2-1	TRBV19
CASSPPRALNYEQYF	NA	TRBV7-2
CASSFSVAGGNEQFF	TRBJ2-1	TRBV28
CASSLVAEGNTEAFF	TRBJ1-1	TRBV7-9
CASSIRGVQYPRTVNYGYTF	TRBJ1-2	TRBV19
CASSFLLPPGHRSSGNTIYF	TRBJ1-3	TRBV27
CASSDWTGMNSPLHF	TRBJ1-6	TRBV25-1
CASSPLAGAYNEQFF	TRBJ2-1	TRBV5-1
CASSSYRGSLYAFF	TRBJ1-1	TRBV18
CASSEHRPRDGYTF	TRBJ1-2	TRBV6-5
CASSLDRGYYGYTF	TRBJ1-2	TRBV5-1
CASSVGPPESYEQYF	TRBJ2-7	TRBV9